A selection of T cell receptor beta chains follows, all from one sample in a study of post-analysis software for immune sequencing data. Each CDR3 protein is one row after TCRdb ran MiXCR on the PCR reads. The sample records 400,000 to 500,000 distinct CDR3 sequences, approximately 38% being singletons. What was sequenced was blood. The receptors were gathered from a girl aged 2 to 9 with multiple sclerosis. Each CDR3 is given without its conserved first and last residue. D genes are given only for firm matches.

J gene,D gene,V gene,CDR3 protein
TRBJ2-1,TRBD2,TRBV5-1,ASFSGRLAGGNEQF
TRBJ2-7,TRBD2,TRBV2,ATQTSGYEQY
TRBJ2-4,.,TRBV28,ASSLAGLGNIQY
TRBJ2-7,.,TRBV29-1,SVRRGAGYEQY
TRBJ2-3,.,TRBV2,ASSDSGLGTDTQY
TRBJ2-3,TRBD2,TRBV5-1,ASSLVVGTSGSATSTDTQY
TRBJ2-7,.,TRBV6-5,ASSYAAGFEQY
TRBJ2-7,.,TRBV6-2/TRBV6-3,ASSYILGRGDEQY
TRBJ1-2,.,TRBV29-1,SVGWGPYGYT
TRBJ2-1,TRBD1,TRBV25-1,ASSGGLGQGENNEQF
TRBJ1-6,.,TRBV7-2,ASSLLGSYNSPLH
TRBJ1-5,.,TRBV15,ATSRDRMSGNQPQH
TRBJ2-1,TRBD2,TRBV6-1,ASSEEGLAGSEQF
TRBJ2-1,TRBD2,TRBV20-1,SASDGLAGVGEQF
TRBJ2-5,TRBD2,TRBV2,ASILTSVEETQY
TRBJ1-2,.,TRBV5-1,ASSLEIGGDDGYT
TRBJ1-2,.,TRBV9,ASSSRYRNYGYT
TRBJ2-7,TRBD2,TRBV20-1,SASPPGPGLAGVEQY
TRBJ2-5,.,TRBV5-6,ASSLYPMEETQY
TRBJ2-1,TRBD2,TRBV3-1,ASSYAGGRNEQF
TRBJ2-3,.,TRBV3-1,ASGGRFTDTQY
TRBJ1-5,TRBD1,TRBV5-1,ASSLDRGSQPQH
TRBJ1-5,.,TRBV7-9,ASSATGSPHQPQH
TRBJ2-3,TRBD2,TRBV7-3,ASSFTGLAGADTQY
TRBJ2-5,.,TRBV7-3,ASSLVAGFQETQY
TRBJ2-1,.,TRBV24-1,ATSDDRGGGLYNEQF
TRBJ2-7,.,TRBV4-2,ASSPDRSYEQY
TRBJ2-7,TRBD1,TRBV5-1,ASRPGQDAYEQY
TRBJ2-7,TRBD2,TRBV20-1,SADGGGGQYEQY
TRBJ1-1,TRBD1,TRBV20-1,SASAQGGLLMNTEAF
TRBJ2-1,TRBD1,TRBV20-1,SARGTGVIYNEQF
TRBJ2-3,TRBD2,TRBV11-2,ASSFLLAGGTDTQY
TRBJ1-1,.,TRBV20-1,SAFRYTEAF
TRBJ2-1,TRBD2,TRBV12-3/TRBV12-4,ASSLGTSRIHNEQF
TRBJ2-1,.,TRBV12-3/TRBV12-4,ASSSSSLGSDNEQF
TRBJ2-5,TRBD2,TRBV5-1,ASSLAASGGETQY
TRBJ2-1,TRBD2,TRBV20-1,RLRGLAGGSNEQF